Listed here are 20 T cell receptor beta chains from one sample, sequenced in a study of cytomegalovirus exposure and HLA in healthy donors. The study ran its PCR with 60 Vbeta and 13 Jbeta primers. Using immunoSEQ multiplex PCR, the repertoire was profiled, and TCRdb retains in-frame clones only, with some absent. The data hold 120,000 to 150,000 clones, with about 75% observed a single time. Sequenced: PBMCs. The receptor set was obtained from a woman in her 30s in good health and CMV-seronegative.

V usage is TRBV27 and J usage is TRBJ2-7; D call uncertain. Trimming pared 3 bases from V and 1 base from J, leaving 7 bases between. Germline V gene data show CDR1 as MNHEY and CDR2 as SMNVEV (reference sequence). The CDR3 sequence is 13 residues long. CDR3 amino acids: CASSFHGSYEQYF. In DNA, the CDR3 is TGTGCCAGCAGTTTTCACGGTTCCTACGAGCAGTACTTC.

This clone was seen a few times. The chain recombines TRBV5-6 with TRBJ1-2; the D gene is possibly TRBD1 (6 bases). This CDR3 contains 12 residues. In germline, CDR1 is SGHDT, CDR2 YYEEEE. Deletions cut 0 bases from V and 14 bases from J, with 14 bases between. The CDR3 reads CASSLGGQSFTF. DNA for the CDR3: TGTGCCAGCAGCTTGGGAGGACAGTCATTTACCTTC.

This rearrangement joins TRBV28 to TRBJ2-5; 9 positions agree with TRBD1. The junction had 8 bases not matched to a gene; V was cut back by 5 bases and J by 4 bases. CDR1 is MDHEN and CDR2 is SYDVKM in the germline V gene. CDR3 size: 15 residues. In nucleotides, the CDR3 is TGTGCCAGCAGTCTACAGGGGGCACGGGGAGAGACCCAGTACTTC. The encoded protein is CASSLQGARGETQYF.

The chain combines TRBV7-3 with TRBJ2-2; D is perhaps TRBD1 (6 bases). Looked up from germline, CDR1 is SGHTA and CDR2 is FQGTGA. The germline V and J ends were trimmed by 6 bases and 4 bases, with 12 bases remaining between them. This CDR3 contains 14 residues. The CDR3 loop reads CASSTGIGTGELFF. CDR3 nucleotide sequence: TGTGCCAGCAGTACAGGGATTGGCACCGGGGAGCTGTTTTTT. Full variable domain (missing parts from reference TRBV7-3 and TRBJ2-2): GAGVSQTPSNKVTEKGKYVELRCDPISGHTALYWYRQSLGQGPEFLIYFQGTGAADDSGLPNDRFFAVRPEGSVSTLKIQRTERGDSAVYLCASSTGIGTGELFFGEGSRLTVL.

The chain couples TRBV6-5 to TRBJ2-7; TRBD2 is a possible D gene (6 bases). Germline loops: CDR1 MNHEY, CDR2 SVGAGI. This CDR3 spans 14 amino acids. With 8 bases removed from V and 0 bases from J, the gap between germline ends came to 14 bases. CDR3 bases: TGTGCCAGCGGAATTGGAGGGAGCTCCTACGAGCAGTACTTC. This sequence encodes CASGIGGSSYEQYF.

The chain recombines TRBV7-3 with TRBJ2-7; D possibly corresponds to TRBD2 (5 bases). The V end was cut by 4 bases, the J end by 7 bases, with 14 bases between. The germline gives CDR1 SGHTA, CDR2 FQGTGA. The length of the CDR3 is 13 residues. The CDR3 spells CASSSGLGREQYF. The CDR3 DNA follows: TGTGCCAGCAGCTCCGGACTGGGCCGGGAGCAGTACTTC.

The chain combines TRBV6-1 with TRBJ2-7, with a tentative D call TRBD2 (6 bases). The germline V gene encodes CDR1 MNHNS and CDR2 SASEGT. The CDR3 runs 11 residues. V gave up 5 bases and J gave up 7 bases, with 9 bases separating them. The CDR3 protein is CASSYAGEQYF. CDR3 nucleotides: TGTGCCAGCAGTTACGCGGGGGAGCAGTACTTC.

CDR3 sequence: CASSQGGQETQYF. The CDR3 nucleotides read TGCGCCAGCAGCCAGGGGGGCCAAGAGACCCAGTACTTC. The chain uses TRBV5-1 and TRBJ2-5, with D possibly matching TRBD1 (7 bases). The CDR3 is 13 residues long. The V end lost 4 bases, the J end lost 1 base, and 8 bases lay between the germline ends. From germline, CDR1 is SGHRS and CDR2 YFSETQ.

The chain employs TRBV7-9 and TRBJ1-2; 8 nucleotides line up with TRBD1. CDR3 size: 16 residues. The germline V gene encodes CDR1 SEHNR and CDR2 FQNEAQ (reference sequence). The trim removed 5 bases at V and 8 bases at J, leaving 16 bases unmatched. CDR3: CASSATLPGQAGGYTF. In DNA form, the CDR3 reads TGTGCCAGCAGCGCCACCCTACCGGGACAGGCGGGAGGCTACACCTTC.

The chain combines TRBV9 with TRBJ1-4; D perhaps matches TRBD1 (5 bases). Trimming took 4 bases from V and 5 from J, leaving 9 bases between them. The CDR3 loop spans 13 amino acids. Germline V gene lookup returns CDR1 SGDLS and CDR2 YYNGEE. CDR3 nucleotides: TGTGCCAGCAGCACCGGGGGAAATGAAAAACTGTTTTTT. Protein sequence: CASSTGGNEKLFF.

This clone was seen once. The chain joins TRBV6-6 to TRBJ1-3, with a weak D call TRBD1 (5 bases). This CDR3 comprises 11 residues. In germline, CDR1 is MNHNY, CDR2 SVGAGI (reference sequence). Trimming shortened V by 4 bases and J by 16 bases, and 14 bases separated the two germline ends. CDR3 nucleotides: TGTGCCAGCAGTTTCAAGACAGCATTCTATTTT. Translating gives CASSFKTAFYF.

Comment on this clone: This specimen includes other DNA sequences encoding the same CDR3. This chain links TRBV5-6 with TRBJ2-1; TRBD1 matches 8 bases. This CDR3 spans 14 amino acids. The germline CDR1 and CDR2 sequences are SGHDT and YYEEEE. Unmatched junction bases numbered 4, after V lost 2 bases and J lost 6 bases. DNA for the CDR3: TGTGCCAGCAGCTTAGGACAGGGCATCAATGAGCAGTTCTTC. Residues: CASSLGQGINEQFF.

Concerning this clone: The same CDR3 is also encoded by other DNA sequences in this sample. The rearrangement links TRBV7-3 to TRBJ2-2; no definite D call. CDR1 SGHTA and CDR2 FQGTGA come from the germline V gene. Trimming cost V 5 bases and J 0 bases, with 4 bases left between them. The CDR3 runs to 13 residues. The CDR3 reads CASSPANTGELFF. CDR3 DNA: TGTGCCAGCAGCCCAGCGAACACCGGGGAGCTGTTTTTT.

The chain uses TRBV4-2 and TRBJ1-5, with D hard to call. Germline V CDR1 and CDR2: LGHNA, YNFKEQ. The CDR3 runs 13 residues. V lost 3 bases, J lost 4 bases, and 7 bases lay in between. CDR3 loop: CASSHQDNQPQHF. CDR3 bases: TGTGCCAGCAGCCATCAGGATAATCAGCCCCAGCATTTT.

The chain couples TRBV27 to TRBJ1-1; TRBD1 matches 7 bases. The CDR3 consists of 13 residues. The J segment lost 7 bases and the V segment lost 5 bases, leaving 7 bases of the junction unmatched. CDR1 is MNHEY and CDR2 is SMNVEV in the germline V gene (reference sequence). The CDR3: CASSVGGWGEAFF. The CDR3 nucleotides read TGTGCCAGCAGTGTAGGGGGCTGGGGTGAAGCTTTCTTT.

In this sample, this clone turned up a few times. V usage is TRBV25-1 and J usage is TRBJ2-6, with 8 bases identical to TRBD2. With V trimmed by 4 bases and J by 2 bases, 7 bases remained unmatched. This CDR3 spans 17 amino acids. Germline lookup yields CDR1 MGHDK and CDR2 SYGVNS. CDR3 region: CASSGSGVVAGANVLTF. The CDR3 DNA reads as TGTGCCAGCAGTGGTAGCGGGGTAGTTGCTGGGGCCAACGTCCTGACTTTC. Combining the CDR3 with reference TRBV25-1 and TRBJ2-6 gives the whole variable domain EADIYQTPRYLVIGTGKKITLECSQTMGHDKMYWYQQDPGMELHLIHYSYGVNSTEKGDLSSESTVSRIRTEHFPLTLESARPSHTSQYLCASSGSGVVAGANVLTFGAGSRLTVL.

CDR3 loop: CASSPDRAGETQYF. CDR3 nucleotide sequence: TGTGCCAGCTCACCAGATCGAGCAGGGGAGACCCAGTACTTC. This chain links TRBV18 with TRBJ2-5; D may be TRBD1 (5 bases). The V and J ends lost 2 bases and 5 bases respectively, with 12 bases between them. The CDR3 is 14 amino acids. Germline assignment: CDR1 KGHSH and CDR2 LQKENI.

This clone turned up a few times. The rearrangement joins TRBV27 to TRBJ2-1; TRBD2 matches 14 bases. Trimming at V came to 6 bases and at J to 10 bases, leaving 5 bases not matched to a gene. The length of the CDR3 is 14 residues. Germline lookup yields CDR1 MNHEY and CDR2 SMNVEV (reference sequence). CDR3 loop: CASRGLAGVEEQFF. The CDR3 region has the DNA TGTGCCAGCAGGGGACTAGCGGGAGTGGAGGAGCAGTTCTTC.

The CDR3 DNA sequence: TGTGCCAGCAGCCGAGGAACCACAGATACGCAGTATTTT. Amino acid sequence: CASSRGTTDTQYF. This rearrangement joins TRBV11-2 to TRBJ2-3; D is unresolved. The CDR3 consists of 13 residues. Germline CDR1 and CDR2: SGHAT and FQNNGV. Trimming left V 5 bases short and J 2 bases short, with 8 bases between. Full variable domain (remainder filled in from reference TRBV11-2 and TRBJ2-3): EAGVAQSPRYKIIEKRQSVAFWCNPISGHATLYWYQQILGQGPKLLIQFQNNGVVDDSQLPKDRFSAERLKGVDSTLKIQPAKLEDSAVYLCASSRGTTDTQYFGPGTRLTVL.

CDR3 protein: CASRGQGNSPLHF. In DNA form, the CDR3 reads TGTGCCAGCAGGGGACAGGGAAATTCACCCCTCCACTTT. The genes are TRBV6-1 and TRBJ1-6; 9 nucleotides match TRBD1. The CDR3 covers 13 residues. Germline V lookup: CDR1 MNHNS, CDR2 SASEGT. V dropped 6 bases and J dropped 7; count of bases not matched to a gene: 1.